This T cell receptor beta chain was captured by sequencing in a study of blood T cell repertoires in COVID-19. Study details: Acute-phase and convalescent COVID-19 samples originated in the United States, Italy and Spain. The analysed material was cDNA or gDNA that came from T cells, B-cell-depleted T cells, or PBMCs.

Participants came from 20 to 25 US areas, aged about 18 to 95 years. Authors' data handling: The authors estimated nucleated cell counts from reference gene primer amplification. TCRdb keeps only in-frame clones here, not all; method: immunoSEQ multiplex PCR. That table is the source of V, J and clone size, and D and trimming were worked out from the DNA. The table records some 260,000 clones, under 90% of them present only once. Trimming at V came to 4 bases and at J to 5 bases, leaving 15 bases not matched to a gene. Germline V lookup: CDR1 SNHLY, CDR2 FYNNEI. There are 18 residues in the CDR3. The sample taken for sequencing was PBMCs or T cells enriched from blood (not recorded which). The source of this sequence is a man younger than 40 with acute COVID-19. This chain connects TRBV2 to TRBJ2-3; 10 nucleotides match TRBD2. The CDR3 loop reads CASSGPFLAGGGGDTQYF. The CDR3 DNA reads TGTGCCAGCAGTGGCCCCTTCTTAGCGGGGGGCGGGGGAGATACGCAGTATTTT.